This is a list of T cell receptor beta chains from one sample in a study of beta chain features in type 1 diabetes. TCRdb's table, derived via immunoSEQ multiplex PCR, lists solely in-frame clones and lacks some. The table has 100,000 to 150,000 clones, 9% seen once. The sample taken for sequencing was central memory CD4+ T cells from blood. The receptor source for this set is a young man with type 1 diabetes. CDR3s include the opening cysteine and the closing phenylalanine or tryptophan. The D gene is left open where the match is weak. Part of the rows lack a size; the others show once, few, many or a class for expanded clones.

d_call | j_call | v_call | clone_size | cdr3_nt | cdr3_aa
TRBD2 | TRBJ2-7 | TRBV6-6 | few | TGTGCCAGCACAGGTGCGGGGGCCTACGAGCAGTACTTC | CASTGAGAYEQYF
NA | TRBJ2-7 | TRBV7-9 | NA | TGTGCCAGCAGCGCATCTATCACTAAGTACTTC | CASSASITKYF
NA | TRBJ2-7 | TRBV6-5 | few | TGTGCCAGCAGTTACTCGGCCGAGCAGTACTTC | CASSYSAEQYF
NA | TRBJ1-5 | TRBV6-6 | few | TGTGCCAGCAGTCCTCAGGAAAGGCCCCAGCATTTT | CASSPQERPQHF
TRBD2 | TRBJ2-1 | TRBV29-1 | NA | TGCAGCGCCCATAGCGGGGGGGCTCTGAATGAGCAGTTCTTC | CSAHSGGALNEQFF
TRBD2 | TRBJ2-1 | TRBV6-5 | NA | TGTGCCAGCAGGAGCGGGACTACCAATGAGCAGTTCTTC | CASRSGTTNEQFF
NA | TRBJ2-1 | TRBV18 | few | TGTGCCAGCTCACCATTTGATTCGGCCTCGGGGAATGAGCAGTTCTTC | CASSPFDSASGNEQFF
TRBD1 | TRBJ1-6 | TRBV19 | NA | TGTGCCAGTAGACCGACAGGGAACAATTCACCCCTCCACTTT | CASRPTGNNSPLHF
NA | TRBJ1-4 | TRBV5-1 | NA | TGCGCCAGCAGCTTGACAGGGTCCGAAAAACTGTTTTTT | CASSLTGSEKLFF
TRBD1 | TRBJ1-1 | TRBV5-1 | NA | TGCGCCAGCAGCCAACAGGGGGGGAACCTGAACACTGAAGCTTTCTTT | CASSQQGGNLNTEAFF
NA | TRBJ1-6 | TRBV28 | few | TGTGCCAGCAGGATGACAGGTCCGGCACCCCTCCACTTT | CASRMTGPAPLHF